A selection of T cell receptor beta chains follows, all from one sample in a study of CDR3 diversity in severe acne. TCRdb independently ran MiXCR on the PCR reads; one entry per CDR3 protein. This sample has some 85,000 distinct CDR3 sequences, with approximately 49% found just once. Sequences were obtained from blood. Receptors originate from a male donor with severe acne vulgaris. Each CDR3 is given with its conserved first and last residue. The D gene is left open where the match is weak. Where a row states a size, it is once, few, many or the class of an expanded clone; other rows omit it.

cdr3_nt cdr3_aa d_call v_call clone_size j_call
TGTGCCAGCAGCCCGAGGGAGGCGGTGGACTATGGCTACACCTTC CASSPREAVDYGYTF - TRBV5-4 many TRBJ1-2
TGTGCCAGCAGTGAATGGGGAGCCGGAAACACCATATATTTT CASSEWGAGNTIYF - TRBV25-1 once TRBJ1-3
TGCGCCAGCAGCCAAGAATGGCCCAGGTACGAGCAGTACTTC CASSQEWPRYEQYF - TRBV4-1 many TRBJ2-7
TGTGCCAGCGGGACTAGCCTCTACGAGCAGTACTTC CASGTSLYEQYF TRBD2 TRBV19 - TRBJ2-7
TGCAGCGTTGAAGACGCGGGGGGCGAGACCCAGTACTTC CSVEDAGGETQYF TRBD2 TRBV29-1 many TRBJ2-5
TGTGCCAGCAGTGTTTCGGGACAGGGGACCACCGGGGAGCTGTTTTTT CASSVSGQGTTGELFF TRBD1 TRBV6-4 many TRBJ2-2
TGTGCCACCAGTGATTTTACCAGGACAAACCAAGAGACCCAGTACTTC CATSDFTRTNQETQYF - TRBV24-1 large TRBJ2-5
TGCGCCAGCAGTGAGGGTGGTGGCTACACCTTC CASSEGGGYTF - TRBV10-2 - TRBJ1-2
TGCAGTGCAAGGACTAGCTATGAGGAGACCCAGTACTTC CSARTSYEETQYF TRBD2 TRBV20-1 - TRBJ2-5
TGTGCCACCTCCTACAGGAGAAAGGGAGAGACCCAGTACTTC CATSYRRKGETQYF - TRBV2 - TRBJ2-5
TGTGCCACCAGTTACTCAGAGGGCGGTAGCTATGGCTACACCTTC CATSYSEGGSYGYTF - TRBV24-1 - TRBJ1-2
TGTGCTAGTGGTTTATCTGCGATTTCCCGGGACTACGCCTACGAGCAGTACTTC CASGLSAISRDYAYEQYF TRBD2 TRBV12-5 - TRBJ2-7
TGTGCCAGCAGCCCACGGGGTGGCGGGGGGACAGATACGCAGTATTTT CASSPRGGGGTDTQYF TRBD2 TRBV9 many TRBJ2-3
TGTGCCAGCAATTGGCGGGACTCCCTCCTCGTCGAGCAGTACTTC CASNWRDSLLVEQYF - TRBV12-3/TRBV12-4 - TRBJ2-7
TGTGCCAGCAGCTGGGGTATGAACACTGAAGCTTTCTTT CASSWGMNTEAFF - TRBV7-6 many TRBJ1-1
TGCGCCAGCAGCTGGGGGGGCACCGGGGAGCTGCTTTTT CASSWGGTGELLF - TRBV5-1 - TRBJ2-2
TGCGCCAGCAGTCGACCACCGGGACAGGGGTACGAGCAGTACTTC CASSRPPGQGYEQYF TRBD1 TRBV10-2 - TRBJ2-7
TGTGCCAGCAGTTTACCCCCGGGGGATGGCTACACCTTC CASSLPPGDGYTF - TRBV12-3/TRBV12-4 many TRBJ1-2
TGTGCCAGCATTTCGACGAAGAAGGACAGAACTAACTATGGCTACACCTTC CASISTKKDRTNYGYTF - TRBV10-3 - TRBJ1-2
TGTGCCAGCAGGGAGGGGAAGGGCACTGAAGCTTTCTTT CASREGKGTEAFF - TRBV9 - TRBJ1-1
TGTGCCAGCACTCAAGAGCAAGAGACCCAGTACTTC CASTQEQETQYF - TRBV6-1 once TRBJ2-5
TGTGCCAGCAGCTTGGCCCGGGCCGTGGACGGATACTACGAGCAGTACTTC CASSLARAVDGYYEQYF - TRBV5-8 medium-sized TRBJ2-7
TGCAGTGCTGGGACTAGCGGCTACGAGCAGTACTTC CSAGTSGYEQYF TRBD2 TRBV20-1 - TRBJ2-7